This section outlines one T cell receptor (beta chain) sequence together with its context. Its matching antigen is unknown. TCR beta CDR3 regions were amplified from RNA transcripts. The HTBI primer set served for first-round RT-PCR of the TCR CDR3. Using its own MiXCR run on the multiplex PCR reads, TCRdb lists one record per CDR3 protein. Of hundreds of thousands of distinct CDR3 sequences in the sample, 15% to 20% were seen once. This sample is drawn from a study of T cells in Graves' hyperthyroidism and ophthalmopathy. The overall study: Peripheral blood was obtained at initial diagnosis, preceding any treatment.

Study results and limitations: The model anticipated ophthalmopathy a median approximately 6.6 months pre-onset. Classification by a 13 V-J model distinguished ophthalmopathy from stable hyperthyroidism.

The sequencing sample was made of blood. The origin of this receptor is a woman aged 25 to 45 with Graves' hyperthyroidism.

The CDR3, as DNA: TGTGCCAGCAGCCAAGGACTAGCGGCTGTCTCTGGGGCCAACGTCCTGACTTTC. This sequence encodes CASSQGLAAVSGANVLTF. The chain recombines TRBV2 with TRBJ2-6; 10 bases map to TRBD2. Per the germline V gene, CDR1 is SNHLY and CDR2 is FYNNEI. The J segment lost 0 bases and the V segment lost 6 bases, leaving 8 bases of the junction unmatched. CDR3 length: 18 amino acids.